This T cell receptor (beta chain) originates from a study of blood T cell repertoires in COVID-19. Study overall: Sites in the United States, Italy and Spain provided acute and convalescent COVID-19 samples.

Germline V gives CDR1 SGHTA, CDR2 FQGTGA. The CDR3 is 16 residues long. Losses at the gene ends were 2 bases for V and 3 bases for J; bases not matched to a gene: 5. Assay used: immunoSEQ multiplex PCR; TCRdb lists only in-frame clones, some missing. The sample consists of about 87,000 clones, around nine tenths of them appearing once. The V call is TRBV7-3, the J call TRBJ2-2; the match to TRBD1 covers 8 bases. This receptor was taken from a man aged 35 to 55 with acute or convalescent COVID-19. Material: peripheral blood. In nucleotides, the CDR3 is TGTGCCAGCAGCTTAGACAGGGGTGCGTACACCGGGGAGCTGTTTTTT. Amino acid sequence: CASSLDRGAYTGELFF.